This T cell receptor beta chain is drawn from a study of early T cells in non-severe SARS-CoV-2 infection. Across the whole study: Chains were not paired, and sequencing was done on bulk RNA from unsorted whole blood. The study, taken as a whole, reports: VDJdb matching favored anti-spike CD8 responses, missing private and CD4 specificities.

Trimming cost V 1 base and J 2 bases, with 9 bases left between them. The CDR3 consists of 15 residues. Germline lookup yields CDR1 SEHNR and CDR2 FQNEAQ (reference sequence). In its sample, this clonotype was seen many times. What it binds is unknown. Researchers tagged individual cDNA molecules with unique molecular identifiers. MiXCR, run by TCRdb on the 5' RACE reads, gives a single entry per CDR3 protein. The top ten hold roughly 20% of the sample, which has some 50,000 distinct CDR3 sequences, roughly a tenth seen once. The origin of this receptor is an adult who was a healthcare worker with PCR-confirmed SARS-CoV-2 infection or an uninfected control (not recorded which). The gene calls are TRBV7-9 and TRBJ2-1; D is possibly TRBD1 or TRBD2 (6 bases each). Sample: whole blood. As DNA, the CDR3 is TGTGCCAGCAGCTTAGAGGGGGGACCCTACAATGAGCAGTTCTTC. It encodes CASSLEGGPYNEQFF.